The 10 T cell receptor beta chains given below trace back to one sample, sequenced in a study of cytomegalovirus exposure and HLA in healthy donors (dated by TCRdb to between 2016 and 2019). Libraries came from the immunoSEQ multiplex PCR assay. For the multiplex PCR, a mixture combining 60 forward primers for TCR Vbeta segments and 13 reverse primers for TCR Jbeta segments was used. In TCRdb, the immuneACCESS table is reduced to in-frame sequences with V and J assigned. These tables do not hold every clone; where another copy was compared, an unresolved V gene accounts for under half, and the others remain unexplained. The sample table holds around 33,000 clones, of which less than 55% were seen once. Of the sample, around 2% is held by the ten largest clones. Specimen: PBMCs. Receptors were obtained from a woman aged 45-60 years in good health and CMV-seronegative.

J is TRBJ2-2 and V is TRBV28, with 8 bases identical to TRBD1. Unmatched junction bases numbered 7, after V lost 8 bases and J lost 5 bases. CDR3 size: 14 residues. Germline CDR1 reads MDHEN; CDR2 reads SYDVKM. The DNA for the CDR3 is TGTGCCAGCGAATCAGGGGGCGGTACCGGGGAGCTGTTTTTT. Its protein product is CASESGGGTGELFF.

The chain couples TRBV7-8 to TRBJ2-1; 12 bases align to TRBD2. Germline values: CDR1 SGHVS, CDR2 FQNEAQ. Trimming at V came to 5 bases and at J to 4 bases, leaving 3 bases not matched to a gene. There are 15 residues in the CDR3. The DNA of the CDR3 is TGTGCCAGCAGCAAGGGGACTAGCGGGTACAATGAGCAGTTCTTC. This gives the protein CASSKGTSGYNEQFF.

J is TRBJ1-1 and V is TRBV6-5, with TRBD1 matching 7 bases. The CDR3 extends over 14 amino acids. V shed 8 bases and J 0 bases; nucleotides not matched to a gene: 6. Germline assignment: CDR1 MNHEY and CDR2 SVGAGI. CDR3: CASGGDSMNTEAFF. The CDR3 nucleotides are TGTGCCAGCGGAGGGGACAGTATGAACACTGAAGCTTTCTTT.

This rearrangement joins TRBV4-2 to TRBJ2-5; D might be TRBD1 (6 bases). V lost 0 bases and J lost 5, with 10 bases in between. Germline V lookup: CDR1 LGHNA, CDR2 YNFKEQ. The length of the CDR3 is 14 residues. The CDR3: CASSQDRGKETQYF. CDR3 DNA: TGTGCCAGCAGCCAAGATAGGGGGAAGGAGACCCAGTACTTC.

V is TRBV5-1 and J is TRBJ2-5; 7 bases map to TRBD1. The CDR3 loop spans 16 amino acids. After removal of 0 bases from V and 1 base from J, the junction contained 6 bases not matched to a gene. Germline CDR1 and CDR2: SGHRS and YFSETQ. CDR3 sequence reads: CASSLAAGQVQETQYF. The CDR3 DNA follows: TGCGCCAGCAGCTTGGCCGCAGGACAGGTCCAAGAGACCCAGTACTTC. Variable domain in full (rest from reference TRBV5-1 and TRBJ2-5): KAGVTQTPRYLIKTRGQQVTLSCSPISGHRSVSWYQQTPGQGLQFLFEYFSETQRNKGNFPGRFSGRQFSNSRSEMNVSTLELGDSALYLCASSLAAGQVQETQYFGPGTRLLVL.

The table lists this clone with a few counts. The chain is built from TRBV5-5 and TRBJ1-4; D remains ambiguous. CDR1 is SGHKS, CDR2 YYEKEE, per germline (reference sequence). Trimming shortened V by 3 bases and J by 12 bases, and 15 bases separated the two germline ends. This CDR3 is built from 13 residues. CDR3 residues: CASSSYLGGELFF. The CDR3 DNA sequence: TGTGCCAGCAGCTCCTATCTGGGCGGGGAACTGTTTTTT.

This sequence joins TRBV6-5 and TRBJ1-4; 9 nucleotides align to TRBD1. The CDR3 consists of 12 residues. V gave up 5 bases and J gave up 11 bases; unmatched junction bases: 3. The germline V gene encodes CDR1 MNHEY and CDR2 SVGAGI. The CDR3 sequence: CASSRQGEKLFF. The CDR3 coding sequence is TGTGCCAGCAGTCGACAGGGGGAGAAACTGTTTTTT.

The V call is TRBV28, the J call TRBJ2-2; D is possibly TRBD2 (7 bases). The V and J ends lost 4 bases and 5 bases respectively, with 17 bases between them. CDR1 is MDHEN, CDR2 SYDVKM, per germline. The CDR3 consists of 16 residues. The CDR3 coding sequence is TGTGCCAGCAGTTCCCACGGGGGGCGATTTACCGGGGAGCTGTTTTTT. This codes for CASSSHGGRFTGELFF.

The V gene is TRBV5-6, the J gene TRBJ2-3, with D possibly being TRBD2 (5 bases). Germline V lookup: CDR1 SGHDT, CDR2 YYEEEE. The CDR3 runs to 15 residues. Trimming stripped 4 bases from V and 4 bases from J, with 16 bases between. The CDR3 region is CASSPGVGTADTQYF. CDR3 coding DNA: TGTGCCAGCAGCCCCGGGGTTGGCACGGCAGATACGCAGTATTTT.

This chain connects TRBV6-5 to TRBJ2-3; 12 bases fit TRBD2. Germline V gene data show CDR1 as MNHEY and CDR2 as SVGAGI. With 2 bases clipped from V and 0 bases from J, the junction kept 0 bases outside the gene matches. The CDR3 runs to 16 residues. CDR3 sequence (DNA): TGTGCCAGCAGTTACGGGACTAGCGGGAGCACAGATACGCAGTATTTT. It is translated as CASSYGTSGSTDTQYF.